Described below is a single TCR beta chain sequence and its context. These data belong to a study of blood T cells in healthy people across ages. This CDR3 has 14 amino acids. Germline V gene sequence: CDR1 DFQATT, CDR2 SNEGSKA (reference sequence). J gave up 5 bases and V 1 base, and 6 bases lay outside the gene matches. Sample-barcoded 5' priming and a J-beta primer mix drove a second PCR of roughly 6 to 12 cycles. TCRdb reanalysed the 5' RACE reads using MiXCR and keeps one entry per CDR3 protein. Here the sample spans over a million distinct CDR3 sequences, approximately 43% being singletons. This TCR came from a woman younger than 35 in good health. Sequenced material: blood. The J gene is TRBJ1-1, the V gene TRBV20-1; 8 bases are a match to TRBD1. The DNA for the CDR3 is TGCAGTGCTAGAGTGGCCAGGGGGCAAACTGAAGCTTTCTTT. Its protein product is CSARVARGQTEAFF.